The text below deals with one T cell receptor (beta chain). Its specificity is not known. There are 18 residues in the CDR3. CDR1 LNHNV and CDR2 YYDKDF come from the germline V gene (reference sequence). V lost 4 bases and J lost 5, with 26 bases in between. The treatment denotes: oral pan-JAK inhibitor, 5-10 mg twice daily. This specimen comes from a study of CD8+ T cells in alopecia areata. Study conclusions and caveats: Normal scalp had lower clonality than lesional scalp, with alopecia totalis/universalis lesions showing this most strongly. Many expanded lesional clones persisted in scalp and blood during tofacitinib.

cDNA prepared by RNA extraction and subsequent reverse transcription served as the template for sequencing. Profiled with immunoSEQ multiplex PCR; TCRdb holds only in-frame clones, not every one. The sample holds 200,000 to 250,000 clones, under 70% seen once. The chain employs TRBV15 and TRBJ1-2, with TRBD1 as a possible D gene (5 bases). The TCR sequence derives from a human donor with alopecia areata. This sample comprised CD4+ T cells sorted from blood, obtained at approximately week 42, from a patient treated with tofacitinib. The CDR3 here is CATSNGDALAAGSYGYTF. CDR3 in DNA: TGTGCCACCAGCAACGGGGACGCATTGGCGGCGGGCTCGTATGGCTACACCTTC.